This T cell receptor beta chain was identified during a study of CD8 T cells in ankylosing spondylitis. For this clonotype: Its antigen is still unknown.

Overall study findings and caveats: Ankylosing spondylitis blood appeared to be characterized by a TCR beta motif of about 8 highly homologous variants. Clones linked to disease, bearing a CD8+ phenotype, were relatively rare in peripheral blood. Significant enrichment of disease-linked clones was reportedly seen in matched ankylosing spondylitis synovial fluid.

Germline V gene lookup returns CDR1 SQVTM and CDR2 ANQGSEA. The CDR3 is made up of 13 amino acids. V lost 5 bases to trimming and J lost 2 bases; unmatched junction nucleotides: 6. MiXCR was run by TCRdb on the 5' RACE reads, yielding one entry per CDR3 protein. Altogether about 540,000 distinct CDR3 sequences are present, over 9.5% being singletons, with the ten largest covering approximately 7%. The V gene is TRBV29-1, the J gene TRBJ2-7; 7 bases fit TRBD2. The sequence came from a male donor with ankylosing spondylitis. The source material was blood, either unsorted or a sorted T cell fraction (not recorded which). Here the CDR3 DNA reads TGCAGCGTTAGTAGCGGGTCTACCTACGAGCAGTACTTC. This encodes CSVSSGSTYEQYF.